The sequence of this T cell receptor beta chain was determined in a study of blood T cell repertoires in COVID-19. Study-wide background: COVID-19 samples, acute and convalescent, were from the United States, Italy and Spain. From T cells, B-cell-depleted T cells, or PBMCs came the material, which was cDNA or gDNA.

Under the authors' procedure: Amplification with reference gene primers provided the estimates of nucleated cell counts. The protocol was immunoSEQ multiplex PCR, while the TCRdb copy is restricted to in-frame clones and leaves out a portion. The DNA was the basis for D and trimming; V, J and clone size are from that table. The sample has 200,000 to 250,000 clones; more than 80% are singletons. V was cut by 4 bases and J by 9 bases, with 14 bases left in between. CDR1 and CDR2 (germline): LGHDT, YNNKEL (reference sequence). The CDR3 spans 13 residues. Seattle researchers signed up patients amid active infection and tracked them longitudinally.

The chain joins TRBV3-1 (or the pseudogene TRBV3-2) to TRBJ2-3, with TRBD2 as a possible D gene (6 bases). This clonotype was obtained from a woman aged 80 or over with COVID-19, enrolled during active disease. Sample: peripheral blood. Here the CDR3 reads CASSRRSEGTQYF. Written as DNA, the CDR3 is TGTGCCAGCAGCCGACGTTCGGAGGGCACGCAGTATTTT.